The rows below give T cell receptor beta chains drawn from one sample of a study of blood T cell repertoires in COVID-19. Method: immunoSEQ multiplex PCR; TCRdb's copy keeps in-frame clones and lacks some. This table holds 300,000 to 400,000 clones, more than 85% found once. The sequenced material came from PBMCs or T cells enriched from blood (not recorded which). The source is a woman aged 25-40 years who had recovered from COVID-19. Each CDR3 is given with its conserved first and last residue. A D gene is named only where the DNA matches it firmly. Expanded clones get a size class; other rows say once, few or many, or leave the size out.

V: TRBV27; J: TRBJ1-3; D: .; size: .; DNA: TGTGCCAGCAGTTTAACGGGGGGCGGTGGAAACACCATATATTTT; CDR3: CASSLTGGGGNTIYF
V: TRBV10-1; J: TRBJ1-4; D: .; size: .; DNA: TGCGCCAGCACCACCCAGACAGGCCGGGGTGAAAAACTGTTTTTT; CDR3: CASTTQTGRGEKLFF
V: TRBV6-5; J: TRBJ1-5; D: .; size: once; DNA: TGTGCCAGCCGCAGGGGTACGGCGGAGCCCCAGCATTTT; CDR3: CASRRGTAEPQHF
V: TRBV3-1/TRBV3-2; J: TRBJ2-3; D: TRBD2; size: once; DNA: TGTGCCAGCAGCCTCCGGACTAGTGATACGCAGTATTTT; CDR3: CASSLRTSDTQYF
V: TRBV11-1; J: TRBJ2-5; D: TRBD1; size: once; DNA: TGTGCCAGCAGCTCCGGGACAGGGTGGGGACAAGAGACCCAGTACTTC; CDR3: CASSSGTGWGQETQYF
V: TRBV2; J: TRBJ1-6; D: .; size: .; DNA: TGTGCCAGCAGTAAAAGGGACACGAGCTCCTATAATTCACCCCTCCACTTT; CDR3: CASSKRDTSSYNSPLHF
V: TRBV3-1/TRBV3-2; J: TRBJ2-7; D: TRBD1; size: .; DNA: TGTGCCAGCAGCCTAGCGGACAGGGCCTACGAGCAGTACTTC; CDR3: CASSLADRAYEQYF
V: TRBV3-1/TRBV3-2; J: TRBJ2-7; D: .; size: .; DNA: TGTGCCAGCAGCCGTCGAGGGAGCCACGAGCAGTACTTC; CDR3: CASSRRGSHEQYF
V: TRBV6-4; J: TRBJ1-6; D: .; size: .; DNA: TGTGCCAGCAGCAGCTCCTATAATTCACCCCTCCACTTT; CDR3: CASSSSYNSPLHF
V: TRBV5-1; J: TRBJ2-3; D: .; size: once; DNA: TGCGCCAGCAGCTACCCAAACAGCGGAAGTCCCGATACGCAGTATTTT; CDR3: CASSYPNSGSPDTQYF
V: TRBV15; J: TRBJ1-5; D: TRBD1; size: .; DNA: TGTGCCACCAGCAGCGGGGACAGGGCGAGGCAGCCCCAGCATTTT; CDR3: CATSSGDRARQPQHF
V: TRBV6-2/TRBV6-3; J: TRBJ1-1; D: TRBD1; size: .; DNA: TGTGCCAGCAGCGAACAGGGGGCGCGGACTGAAGCTTTCTTT; CDR3: CASSEQGARTEAFF
V: TRBV9; J: TRBJ1-4; D: TRBD1; size: .; DNA: TGTGCCAGCAGCGTAGGGGGACAGAATGAAAAACTGTTTTTT; CDR3: CASSVGGQNEKLFF
V: TRBV19; J: TRBJ1-1; D: .; size: .; DNA: TGTGCCAGTAGGACTAAAGGTGAAGCTTTCTTT; CDR3: CASRTKGEAFF
V: TRBV19; J: TRBJ1-6; D: .; size: .; DNA: TGTGCCAGTAGTATTACGCAGGGGAATTCACCCCTCCACTTT; CDR3: CASSITQGNSPLHF
V: TRBV28; J: TRBJ2-1; D: TRBD1; size: .; DNA: TGTGCCATCACGTCGGGGACAGGTTACCTCTCCTACAATGAGCAGTTCTTC; CDR3: CAITSGTGYLSYNEQFF
V: TRBV28; J: TRBJ2-3; D: TRBD1; size: .; DNA: TGTGCCAGCAGTTTTAGCGCCGCAGGGGGCTCTAGCACAGATACGCAGTATTTT; CDR3: CASSFSAAGGSSTDTQYF
V: TRBV27; J: TRBJ1-6; D: .; size: .; DNA: TGTGCCAGCAGTTTAGGACAGAAGAATTCACCCCTCCACTTT; CDR3: CASSLGQKNSPLHF
V: TRBV5-6; J: TRBJ2-1; D: .; size: .; DNA: TGTGCCAGCAGCTTCACAGGGACAAATGAGCAGTTCTTC; CDR3: CASSFTGTNEQFF
V: TRBV3-1/TRBV3-2; J: TRBJ2-1; D: .; size: .; DNA: TGTGCCAGCAGCCAAGTAGAGGGGCGCGGGGCCTGGTTCTTC; CDR3: CASSQVEGRGAWFF
V: TRBV5-8; J: TRBJ2-3; D: TRBD1; size: .; DNA: TGTGCCAGCAGCTCTTCCCGGGACAGCACTAGCACAGATACGCAGTATTTT; CDR3: CASSSSRDSTSTDTQYF
V: TRBV10-1; J: TRBJ2-5; D: .; size: .; DNA: TGTCTTCCCGCAGGGTGGTTCGAGACCCAGTACTTC; CDR3: CLPAGWFETQYF
V: TRBV19; J: TRBJ2-2; D: .; size: once; DNA: TGTGCCAGTACCCTCCCGGGACAACGCACCGGGGAGCTGTTTTTT; CDR3: CASTLPGQRTGELFF
V: TRBV12-3/TRBV12-4; J: TRBJ1-2; D: TRBD1; size: .; DNA: TGTGCCAGCAGTCCGGGGACAGGGTATGGCTACACCTTC; CDR3: CASSPGTGYGYTF
V: TRBV10-3; J: TRBJ1-1; D: TRBD1; size: .; DNA: TGTGCCATCAGTCCAGGACAGGGAGATACGTACACTGAAGCTTTCTTT; CDR3: CAISPGQGDTYTEAFF
V: TRBV7-9; J: TRBJ1-3; D: .; size: .; DNA: TGTGCCAGCAGCCTAGAGACAGGAGGCACTGGAAACACCATATATTTT; CDR3: CASSLETGGTGNTIYF
V: TRBV2; J: TRBJ2-5; D: .; size: .; DNA: TGTGCCAGCAGCCCCGGGGGTGGAGAGACCCAGTACTTC; CDR3: CASSPGGGETQYF
V: TRBV2; J: TRBJ2-5; D: TRBD1; size: .; DNA: TGTGCCAGCTGGGACAGGGGAGGAGAGACCCAGTACTTC; CDR3: CASWDRGGETQYF
V: TRBV5-6; J: TRBJ1-1; D: .; size: .; DNA: TGTGCCAGCAGCTTAACGACAGAACCGAACACTGAAGCTTTCTTT; CDR3: CASSLTTEPNTEAFF
V: TRBV10-1; J: TRBJ1-1; D: .; size: .; DNA: TGCGCCAGCAGTGAGTCCGGTCTCGGGACTGAAGCTTTCTTT; CDR3: CASSESGLGTEAFF
V: TRBV2; J: TRBJ1-6; D: TRBD1; size: .; DNA: TGTGCCAGCAGTTCCGGGACAGGGGTTTCACCCCTCCACTTT; CDR3: CASSSGTGVSPLHF
V: TRBV10-3; J: TRBJ1-1; D: .; size: .; DNA: TGTGCCATCAGTGAGCGAGGCTACACTGAAGCTTTCTTT; CDR3: CAISERGYTEAFF
V: TRBV29-1; J: TRBJ1-2; D: TRBD1; size: .; DNA: TGCAGCGTTACGACAGGGAACTATGGCTACACCTTC; CDR3: CSVTTGNYGYTF
V: TRBV28; J: TRBJ1-3; D: TRBD1; size: .; DNA: TGTGCCAGCAGTTTAAACAGGGGTGGAAACACCATATATTTT; CDR3: CASSLNRGGNTIYF
V: TRBV28; J: TRBJ1-2; D: .; size: .; DNA: TGTGCCAGCAGTTTAGCAGGTGAATATGGCTACACCTTC; CDR3: CASSLAGEYGYTF
V: TRBV5-1; J: TRBJ1-3; D: .; size: .; DNA: TGCGCCAGCAGCCAAGAAACAGGCCTCTCTGGAAACACCATATATTTT; CDR3: CASSQETGLSGNTIYF
V: TRBV28; J: TRBJ1-5; D: TRBD1; size: .; DNA: TGTGCCAGCAGTGGTCGACAGGGGCCAACCTTCAATCAGCCCCAGCATTTT; CDR3: CASSGRQGPTFNQPQHF
V: TRBV7-9; J: TRBJ1-4; D: TRBD1; size: .; DNA: TGTGCCAGCAGCTTAGGGACAGGGGATGAAAAACTGTTTTTT; CDR3: CASSLGTGDEKLFF
V: TRBV29-1; J: TRBJ1-2; D: .; size: .; DNA: TGCAGCGTTGAGACCGGGGTCGGCTACACCTTC; CDR3: CSVETGVGYTF
V: TRBV3-1/TRBV3-2; J: TRBJ1-3; D: TRBD1; size: .; DNA: TGTGCCAGCAGCCAAGGGACAGGGATTAACACCATATATTTT; CDR3: CASSQGTGINTIYF
V: TRBV25-1; J: TRBJ2-1; D: .; size: .; DNA: TGTGCCAGCAGTGCTTCTAGGGGGTCCTACAATGAGCAGTTCTTC; CDR3: CASSASRGSYNEQFF
V: TRBV9; J: TRBJ2-1; D: TRBD1; size: .; DNA: TGTGCCAGCAGCGCCCCGGGGCAGGGGGCATACAATGAGCAGTTCTTC; CDR3: CASSAPGQGAYNEQFF
V: TRBV19; J: TRBJ1-2; D: .; size: .; DNA: TGTGCCACAGGAGCGGGCCAGGGAAACTATGGCTACACCTTC; CDR3: CATGAGQGNYGYTF
V: TRBV7-2; J: TRBJ1-3; D: .; size: .; DNA: TGTGCCAGCAGCCCGATGGGGGGGTCAGGAAACACCATATATTTT; CDR3: CASSPMGGSGNTIYF
V: TRBV5-1; J: TRBJ2-3; D: .; size: .; DNA: TGCGCCAGCAGCTTCCAGAGCACAGATACGCAGTATTTT; CDR3: CASSFQSTDTQYF
V: TRBV5-4; J: TRBJ2-2; D: TRBD1; size: .; DNA: TGTGCCAGCAGCCCGGTCCCGGGACAGGGTCGGACCACCGGGGAGCTGTTTTTT; CDR3: CASSPVPGQGRTTGELFF
V: TRBV2; J: TRBJ1-5; D: .; size: .; DNA: TGTGCCAGCAGGGGGGAGGGGGATCAGCCCCAGCATTTT; CDR3: CASRGEGDQPQHF
V: TRBV2; J: TRBJ2-1; D: .; size: .; DNA: TGTGCCGGCTACGGGACACTCTACAATGAGCAGTTCTTC; CDR3: CAGYGTLYNEQFF